The next 3 T cell receptor beta chains were all read from a single sample in a study of cytomegalovirus exposure and HLA in healthy donors. Primers included in the PCR were 60 Vbeta and 13 Jbeta primers. Assay used: immunoSEQ multiplex PCR; TCRdb lists only in-frame clones, some missing. The table has over 100,000 clones, 75% to 80% seen once. Input material: PBMCs. The receptors stem from a woman aged 25 to 45 in good health and CMV-seropositive.

This CDR3 reads CASSYSAGQGTEQYF. CDR3 DNA sequence: TGTGCCAGCAGTTACTCGGCGGGACAGGGGACCGAGCAGTACTTC. This chain links TRBV6-5 with TRBJ2-7; 10 nucleotides agree with TRBD1. The trim removed 0 bases at V and 6 bases at J, leaving 5 bases unmatched. Germline V gene data show CDR1 as MNHEY and CDR2 as SVGAGI. This CDR3 spans 15 amino acids.

The chain joins TRBV18 to TRBJ1-4; TRBD1 matches 8 bases. Germline V lookup: CDR1 KGHSH, CDR2 LQKENI. The length of the CDR3 is 15 residues. V was pared by 3 bases and J by 3 bases, with 3 bases of the junction left unmatched. CDR3 amino acids: CASSPQQGANEKLFF. Here the CDR3 DNA reads TGTGCCAGCTCACCTCAACAGGGGGCTAATGAAAAACTGTTTTTT.

This chain links TRBV4-3 with TRBJ1-4, with a weak D call TRBD1 (5 bases). This CDR3 comprises 16 residues. The germline V gene has CDR1 LGHNA and CDR2 YSLEER. V was pared by 0 bases and J by 8 bases, with 16 bases between. The CDR3 is CASSQDRDPRGEKLFF. The CDR3 DNA follows: TGCGCCAGCAGCCAAGATCGGGACCCCCGGGGGGAAAAACTGTTTTTT.